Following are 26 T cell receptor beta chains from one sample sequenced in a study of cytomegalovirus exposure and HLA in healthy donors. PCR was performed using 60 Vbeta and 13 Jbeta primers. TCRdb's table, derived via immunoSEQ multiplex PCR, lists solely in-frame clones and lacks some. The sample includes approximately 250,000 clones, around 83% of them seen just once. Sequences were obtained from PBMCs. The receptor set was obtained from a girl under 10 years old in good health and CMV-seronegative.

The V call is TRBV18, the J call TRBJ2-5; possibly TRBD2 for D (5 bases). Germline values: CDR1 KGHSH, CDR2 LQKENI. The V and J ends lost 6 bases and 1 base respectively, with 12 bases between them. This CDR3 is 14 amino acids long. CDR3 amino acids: CASSSSVGQETQYF. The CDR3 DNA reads TGTGCCAGCTCGAGTAGCGTCGGCCAAGAGACCCAGTACTTC.

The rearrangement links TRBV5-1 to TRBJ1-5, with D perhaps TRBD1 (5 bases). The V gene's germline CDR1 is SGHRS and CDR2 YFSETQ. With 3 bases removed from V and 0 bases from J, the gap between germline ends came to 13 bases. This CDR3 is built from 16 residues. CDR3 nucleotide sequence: TGCGCCAGCAGCTGGGGCCCCACTTATAGCAATCAGCCCCAGCATTTT. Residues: CASSWGPTYSNQPQHF. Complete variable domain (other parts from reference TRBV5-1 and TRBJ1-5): KAGVTQTPRYLIKTRGQQVTLSCSPISGHRSVSWYQQTPGQGLQFLFEYFSETQRNKGNFPGRFSGRQFSNSRSEMNVSTLELGDSALYLCASSWGPTYSNQPQHFGDGTRLSIL.

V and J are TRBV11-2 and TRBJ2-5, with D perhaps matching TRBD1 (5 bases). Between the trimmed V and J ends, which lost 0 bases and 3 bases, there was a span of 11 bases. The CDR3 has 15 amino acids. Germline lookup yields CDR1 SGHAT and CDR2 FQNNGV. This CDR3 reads CASSLDLVREETQYF. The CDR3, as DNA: TGTGCCAGCAGCTTAGATCTGGTCAGGGAAGAGACCCAGTACTTC.

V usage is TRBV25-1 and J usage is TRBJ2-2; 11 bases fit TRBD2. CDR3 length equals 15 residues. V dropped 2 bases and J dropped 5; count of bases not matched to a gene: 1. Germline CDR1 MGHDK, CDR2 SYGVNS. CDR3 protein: CASSEGLAGTGELFF. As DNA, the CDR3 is TGTGCCAGCAGTGAAGGACTAGCGGGTACCGGGGAGCTGTTTTTT.

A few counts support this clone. CDR3 nucleotide sequence: TGTGCCAGCAGCGTAGCACCAAACAGTTATGGCTACACCTTC. Its translation is CASSVAPNSYGYTF. The rearrangement links TRBV9 to TRBJ1-2; D is undetermined. V lost 0 bases to trimming and J lost 5 bases, with 11 bases between them. The CDR3 runs to 14 residues. Germline V lookup: CDR1 SGDLS, CDR2 YYNGEE. Based on the CDR3 plus reference TRBV9 and TRBJ1-2, the full variable domain is DSGVTQTPKHLITATGQRVTLRCSPRSGDLSVYWYQQSLDQGLQFLIQYYNGEERAKGNILERFSAQQFPDLHSELNLSSLELGDSALYFCASSVAPNSYGYTFGSGTRLTVV.

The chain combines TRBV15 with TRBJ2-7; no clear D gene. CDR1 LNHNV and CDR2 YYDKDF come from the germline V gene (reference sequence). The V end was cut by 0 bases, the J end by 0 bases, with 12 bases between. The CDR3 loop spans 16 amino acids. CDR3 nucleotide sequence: TGTGCCACCAGCAGAGATAAACTATCGAGCTCCTACGAGCAGTACTTC. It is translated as CATSRDKLSSSYEQYF. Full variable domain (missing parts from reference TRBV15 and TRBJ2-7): DAMVIQNPRYQVTQFGKPVTLSCSQTLNHNVMYWYQQKSSQAPKLLFHYYDKDFNNEADTPDNFQSRRPNTSFCFLDIRSPGLGDTAMYLCATSRDKLSSSYEQYFGPGTRLTVT.

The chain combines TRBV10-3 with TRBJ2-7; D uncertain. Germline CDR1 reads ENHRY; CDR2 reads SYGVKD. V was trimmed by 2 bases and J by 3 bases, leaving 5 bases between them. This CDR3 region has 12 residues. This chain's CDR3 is CAISEGRYEQYF. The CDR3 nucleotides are TGTGCCATCAGTGAGGGGCGCTACGAGCAGTACTTC.

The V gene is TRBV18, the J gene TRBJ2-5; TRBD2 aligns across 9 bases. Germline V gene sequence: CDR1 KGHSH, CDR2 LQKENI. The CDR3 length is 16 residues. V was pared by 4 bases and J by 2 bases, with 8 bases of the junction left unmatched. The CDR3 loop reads CASSLLAGAVQETQYF. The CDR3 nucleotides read TGTGCCAGCTCACTTTTAGCGGGGGCGGTACAAGAGACCCAGTACTTC.

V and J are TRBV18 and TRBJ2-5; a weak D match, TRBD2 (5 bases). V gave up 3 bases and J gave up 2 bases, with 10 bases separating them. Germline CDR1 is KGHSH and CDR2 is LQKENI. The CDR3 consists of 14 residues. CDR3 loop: CASSPVGRQETQYF. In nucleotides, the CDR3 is TGTGCCAGCTCACCGGTTGGGAGACAAGAGACCCAGTACTTC.

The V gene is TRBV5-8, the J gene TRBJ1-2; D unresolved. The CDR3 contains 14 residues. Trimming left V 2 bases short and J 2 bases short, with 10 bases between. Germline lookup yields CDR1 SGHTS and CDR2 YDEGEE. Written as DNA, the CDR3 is TGTGCCAGCAGCTTTCCCGCCAGGAACTATGGCTACACCTTC. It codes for CASSFPARNYGYTF.

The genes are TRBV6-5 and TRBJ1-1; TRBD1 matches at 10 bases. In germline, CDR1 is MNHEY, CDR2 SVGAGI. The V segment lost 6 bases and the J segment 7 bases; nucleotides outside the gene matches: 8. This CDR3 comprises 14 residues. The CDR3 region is CASRETGGWGEAFF. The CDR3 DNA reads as TGTGCCAGCAGGGAGACAGGGGGCTGGGGTGAAGCTTTCTTT.

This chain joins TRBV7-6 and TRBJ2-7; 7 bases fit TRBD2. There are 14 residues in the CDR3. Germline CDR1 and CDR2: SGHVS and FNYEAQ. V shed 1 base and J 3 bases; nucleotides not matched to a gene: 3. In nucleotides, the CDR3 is TGTGCCAGCAGCTTAGGGGGGGGACTCTACGAGCAGTACTTC. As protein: CASSLGGGLYEQYF.

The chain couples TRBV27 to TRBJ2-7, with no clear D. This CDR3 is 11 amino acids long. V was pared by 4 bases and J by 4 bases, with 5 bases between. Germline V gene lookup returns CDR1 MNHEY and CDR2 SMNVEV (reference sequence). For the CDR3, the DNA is TGTGCCAGCAGTTATAATTACGAGCAGTACTTC. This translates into CASSYNYEQYF.

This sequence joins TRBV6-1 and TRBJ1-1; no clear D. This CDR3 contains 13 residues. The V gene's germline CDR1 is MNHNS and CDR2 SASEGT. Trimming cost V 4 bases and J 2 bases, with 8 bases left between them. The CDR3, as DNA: TGTGCCAGCAGTGTAGAACTAAACACTGAAGCTTTCTTT. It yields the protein CASSVELNTEAFF.

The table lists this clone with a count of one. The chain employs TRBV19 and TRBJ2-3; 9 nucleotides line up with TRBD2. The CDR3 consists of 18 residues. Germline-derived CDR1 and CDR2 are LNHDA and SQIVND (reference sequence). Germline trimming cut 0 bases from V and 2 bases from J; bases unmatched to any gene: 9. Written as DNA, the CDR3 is TGTGCCAGTAGTATAGAGGGGGCTAGCGGGGCCCCCACAGATACGCAGTATTTT. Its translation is CASSIEGASGAPTDTQYF.

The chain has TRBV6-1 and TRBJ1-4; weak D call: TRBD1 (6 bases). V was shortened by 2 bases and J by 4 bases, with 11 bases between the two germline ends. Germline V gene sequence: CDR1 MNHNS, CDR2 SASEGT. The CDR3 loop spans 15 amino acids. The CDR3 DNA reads TGTGCCAGCAGTGAACGGGACAAAGATAATGAAAAACTGTTTTTT. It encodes CASSERDKDNEKLFF.

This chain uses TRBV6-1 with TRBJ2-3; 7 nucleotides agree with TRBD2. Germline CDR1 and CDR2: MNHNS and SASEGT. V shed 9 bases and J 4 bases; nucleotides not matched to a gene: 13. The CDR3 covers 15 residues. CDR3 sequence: CASGAGSSRPDTQYF. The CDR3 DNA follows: TGTGCCAGTGGAGCGGGGTCCTCTCGTCCAGATACGCAGTATTTT.

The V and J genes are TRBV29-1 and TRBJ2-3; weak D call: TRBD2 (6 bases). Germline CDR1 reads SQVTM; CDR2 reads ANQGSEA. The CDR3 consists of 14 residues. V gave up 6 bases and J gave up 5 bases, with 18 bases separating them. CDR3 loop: CSVATSPERDTQYF. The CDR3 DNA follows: TGCAGCGTGGCCACTAGCCCTGAAAGAGATACGCAGTATTTT.

CDR3 sequence (DNA): TGTGCCAGCAGTTACTACCCCAGAGGAGACTACGAGCAGTACTTC. Translating it yields CASSYYPRGDYEQYF. The gene calls are TRBV6-5 and TRBJ2-5; D unresolved. The end of the DNA fits TRBJ2-7 better, so the J call may be wrong. The CDR3 loop spans 15 amino acids. Germline values: CDR1 MNHEY, CDR2 SVGAGI.

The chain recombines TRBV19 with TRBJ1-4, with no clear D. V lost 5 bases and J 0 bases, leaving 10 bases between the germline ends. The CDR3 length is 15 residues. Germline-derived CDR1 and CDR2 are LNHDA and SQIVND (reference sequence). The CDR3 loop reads CASSGQDATNEKLFF. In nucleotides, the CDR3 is TGTGCCAGTAGTGGGCAGGATGCAACTAATGAAAAACTGTTTTTT.

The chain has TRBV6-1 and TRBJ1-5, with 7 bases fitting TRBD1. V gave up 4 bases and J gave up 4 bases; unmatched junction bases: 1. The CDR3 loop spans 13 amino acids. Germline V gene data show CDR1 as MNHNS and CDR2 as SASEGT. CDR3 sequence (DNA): TGTGCCAGCAGTGCAGGGGGGAATCAGCCCCAGCATTTT. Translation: CASSAGGNQPQHF.

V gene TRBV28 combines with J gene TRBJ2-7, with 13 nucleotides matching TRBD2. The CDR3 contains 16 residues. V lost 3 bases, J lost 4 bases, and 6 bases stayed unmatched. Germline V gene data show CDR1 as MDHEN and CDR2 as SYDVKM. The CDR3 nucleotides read TGTGCCAGCAGTTTCCGGACTAGCGGGAGCTGGTACGAGCAGTACTTC. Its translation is CASSFRTSGSWYEQYF.

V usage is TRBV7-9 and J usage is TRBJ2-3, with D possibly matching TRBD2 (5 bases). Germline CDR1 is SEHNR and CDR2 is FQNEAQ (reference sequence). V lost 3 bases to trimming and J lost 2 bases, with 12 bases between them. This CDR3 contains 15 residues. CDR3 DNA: TGTGCCAGCAGCTTCCGGCAGCGGCTCACAGATACGCAGTATTTT. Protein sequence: CASSFRQRLTDTQYF.

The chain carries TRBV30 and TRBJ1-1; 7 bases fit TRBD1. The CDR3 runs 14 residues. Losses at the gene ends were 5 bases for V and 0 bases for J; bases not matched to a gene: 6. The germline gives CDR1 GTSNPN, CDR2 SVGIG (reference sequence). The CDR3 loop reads CAWAGGVLNTEAFF. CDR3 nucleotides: TGTGCCTGGGCAGGGGGTGTTTTGAACACTGAAGCTTTCTTT.

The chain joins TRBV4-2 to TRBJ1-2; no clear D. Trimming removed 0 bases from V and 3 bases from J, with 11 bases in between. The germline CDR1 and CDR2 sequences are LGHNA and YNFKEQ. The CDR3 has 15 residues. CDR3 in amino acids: CASSQDYDTDYGYTF. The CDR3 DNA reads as TGTGCCAGCAGCCAAGATTATGACACTGACTATGGCTACACCTTC.

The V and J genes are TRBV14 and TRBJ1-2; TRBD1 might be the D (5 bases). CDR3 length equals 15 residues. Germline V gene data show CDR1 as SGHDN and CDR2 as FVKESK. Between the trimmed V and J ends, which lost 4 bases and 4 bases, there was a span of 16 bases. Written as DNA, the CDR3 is TGTGCCAGCAGCCGTATCGGGGGGGGTACCTATGGCTACACCTTC. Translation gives CASSRIGGGTYGYTF.